The 20 T cell receptor beta chains below come from one sample, sequenced in a study of cytomegalovirus exposure and HLA in healthy donors. This PCR relied on a set of 60 Vbeta primers and 13 Jbeta primers. Sequencing used immunoSEQ multiplex PCR; TCRdb keeps in-frame clones, though not all of them. The data hold about 200,000 clones, with around 80% observed a single time. Source material: PBMCs. The receptors originated from a man aged 45 to 65 in good health and CMV-seronegative.

The sample holds a few counts of this clone. The CDR3 region is CARRGGCTKNIQYF. The CDR3 DNA follows: TGCGCTAGACGGGGGGGTTGTACCAAAAACATTCAGTACTTC. The rearrangement joins TRBV5-1 to TRBJ2-4; 8 bases line up with TRBD2. This CDR3 has 14 amino acids. Germline V gene lookup returns CDR1 SGHRS and CDR2 YFSETQ. The full variable domain, in which reference TRBV5-1 and TRBJ2-4 provide the parts outside the CDR3, is KAGVTQTPRYLIKTRGQQVTLSCSPISGHRSVSWYQQTPGQGLQFLFEYFSETQRNKGNFPGRFSGRQFSNSRSEMNVSTLELGDSALYLCARRGGCTKNIQYFGAGTRLSVL.

V and J are TRBV27 and TRBJ2-5, with 8 bases lining up with TRBD1. CDR1 and CDR2 (germline): MNHEY, SMNVEV (reference sequence). V dropped 5 bases and J dropped 4; count of bases not matched to a gene: 9. CDR3 length: 15 residues. The DNA of the CDR3 is TGTGCCAGCAGTATTGCAGGGGGCCCCGGAGAGACCCAGTACTTC. It yields the protein CASSIAGGPGETQYF.

The CDR3 DNA follows: TGTGCCAGCAGTTCGGACAGCTCTGGGGCCAACGTCCTGACTTTC. It specifies CASSSDSSGANVLTF. The genes are TRBV28 and TRBJ2-6; the D gene is possibly TRBD1 (6 bases). Germline values: CDR1 MDHEN, CDR2 SYDVKM. The CDR3 has 15 residues. The germline V and J ends were trimmed by 4 bases and 0 bases, with 7 bases remaining between them.

The chain uses TRBV11-3 and TRBJ2-7, with D perhaps matching TRBD2 (6 bases). V lost 4 bases to trimming and J lost 1 base, with 8 bases between them. Per the germline V gene, CDR1 is SGHNT and CDR2 is YENEEA. This CDR3 is built from 13 residues. The DNA for the CDR3 is TGTGCCAGCAGCTCCGGGGGTTCCTACGAGCAGTACTTC. Residues: CASSSGGSYEQYF.

V gene TRBV9 combines with J gene TRBJ2-3, with TRBD2 matching 11 bases. Looked up from germline, CDR1 is SGDLS and CDR2 is YYNGEE. V trimming: 4 bases; J trimming: 6 bases; junction bases outside the gene matches: 7. There are 15 residues in the CDR3. This CDR3 is CASSLTSGSDDTQYF. Here the CDR3 DNA reads TGTGCCAGCAGCCTAACTAGCGGGAGTGATGATACGCAGTATTTT.

The rearrangement uses TRBV30 and TRBJ2-5; 10 nucleotides agree with TRBD1. J gave up 5 bases and V 5 bases, and 11 bases lay outside the gene matches. The CDR3 is made up of 15 amino acids. Germline lookup yields CDR1 GTSNPN and CDR2 SVGIG (reference sequence). The CDR3 DNA sequence: TGTGCCTGGCGGGCCGGGACAGGGGTCTTGGAGACCCAGTACTTC. It specifies CAWRAGTGVLETQYF.

This chain connects TRBV5-1 to TRBJ1-2, with D perhaps TRBD1 (5 bases). Germline V gene sequence: CDR1 SGHRS, CDR2 YFSETQ. The CDR3 is made up of 14 amino acids. Trimming removed 0 bases from V and 4 bases from J, with 10 bases in between. The CDR3 nucleotides read TGCGCCAGCAGCTTGGCTACAGGAGCCTATGGCTACACCTTC. Protein: CASSLATGAYGYTF.

V and J are TRBV28 and TRBJ2-3; D might be TRBD2 (7 bases). With 3 bases removed from V and 6 bases from J, the gap between germline ends came to 10 bases. CDR1 is MDHEN, CDR2 SYDVKM, per germline. The CDR3 is 13 residues long. The chain's CDR3 is CASSLRGGDTQYF. CDR3 nucleotide sequence: TGTGCCAGCAGTTTGAGGGGGGGTGATACGCAGTATTTT.

The rearrangement joins TRBV5-1 to TRBJ2-2; D is uncertain. Germline lookup yields CDR1 SGHRS and CDR2 YFSETQ. Between the trimmed V and J ends, which lost 0 bases and 5 bases, there was a span of 17 bases. The CDR3 totals 17 residues. CDR3 loop: CASSLGQAGFNTGELFF. As DNA, the CDR3 is TGCGCCAGCAGCTTGGGTCAGGCCGGATTCAATACCGGGGAGCTGTTTTTT.

This chain uses TRBV4-1 with TRBJ2-3; TRBD2 matches at 14 bases. The trim removed 4 bases at V and 6 bases at J, leaving 9 bases unmatched. There are 17 residues in the CDR3. CDR1 is MGHRA and CDR2 is YSYEKL in the germline V gene. CDR3 sequence: CASSRETSGRAGDTQYF. CDR3 bases: TGCGCCAGCAGCCGAGAGACTAGCGGGAGGGCCGGGGATACGCAGTATTTT.

V is TRBV27 and J is TRBJ2-5; TRBD2 aligns across 13 bases. With V trimmed by 5 bases and J by 5 bases, 8 bases remained unmatched. Germline CDR1 is MNHEY and CDR2 is SMNVEV (reference sequence). This CDR3 region has 16 residues. CDR3 coding DNA: TGTGCCAGCAGTCCGAAAGGGACTAGCGGGATTGAGACCCAGTACTTC. Its translation is CASSPKGTSGIETQYF.

This rearrangement joins TRBV14 to TRBJ1-1; D uncertain. In germline, CDR1 is SGHDN, CDR2 FVKESK. The CDR3 runs 14 residues. The ends were cut back, 0 bases at V and 1 base at J, with 6 bases in the middle. The DNA for the CDR3 is TGTGCCAGCAGCCAAGAATGGCCGAACACTGAAGCTTTCTTT. Translated, it gives CASSQEWPNTEAFF.

This clone has only a few counts. The rearrangement uses TRBV10-2 and TRBJ1-3; D perhaps matches TRBD1 (6 bases). The ends were cut back, 8 bases at V and 4 bases at J, with 15 bases in the middle. Germline-derived CDR1 and CDR2 are WSHSY and SAAADI. The CDR3 loop spans 14 amino acids. The CDR3 nucleotides are TGCGCCAGCGCCAGGGGCCGCGACGGAAACACCATATATTTT. This translates into CASARGRDGNTIYF.

V usage is TRBV6-5 and J usage is TRBJ2-1; 10 nucleotides match TRBD2. The junction had 6 bases not matched to a gene; V was cut back by 4 bases and J by 3 bases. Germline CDR1 and CDR2: MNHEY and SVGAGI. The CDR3 covers 16 residues. The CDR3 DNA reads TGTGCCAGCAGTTCCCCAGCGGGAGGGGGCTACAATGAGCAGTTCTTC. Protein product: CASSSPAGGGYNEQFF.

About this clone: The junction and the germline gene differ at one end; a read error may be behind it. The chain is built from TRBV29-1 and TRBJ2-1; the match to TRBD2 covers 7 bases. This CDR3 is built from 15 residues. CDR1 is SQVTM and CDR2 is ANQGSEA in the germline V gene. The CDR3 DNA is TGCAGCGTTGAAGTTAAACTAGCGAGGTACAGTGAGCAGTTCTTC. Translation gives CSVEVKLARYSEQFF.

The chain links TRBV30 to TRBJ2-2; 10 nucleotides agree with TRBD2. This CDR3 spans 15 amino acids. Germline CDR1 GTSNPN, CDR2 SVGIG (reference sequence). With V trimmed by 2 bases and J by 5 bases, 5 bases remained unmatched. The DNA of the CDR3 is TGTGCCTGGAGTAGCGGACTAGCGGTGACCGGGGAGCTGTTTTTT. This sequence encodes CAWSSGLAVTGELFF.

A single count supports this clone. DNA for the CDR3: TGTGCCAGCAGCCAAGACTCGGGACTAGCGGGAGGCCGCCTGCAGTATTTT. It encodes CASSQDSGLAGGRLQYF. This chain joins TRBV4-2 and TRBJ2-3; TRBD2 matches 15 bases. With V trimmed by 0 bases and J by 11 bases, 9 bases remained unmatched. Germline V gene data show CDR1 as LGHNA and CDR2 as YNFKEQ. The CDR3 extends over 17 amino acids.

This clone appeared a single time. The V call is TRBV11-2, the J call TRBJ2-5; tentatively, D is TRBD1 (5 bases). CDR3 length: 15 residues. V was trimmed by 5 bases and J by 3 bases, leaving 16 bases between them. Germline values: CDR1 SGHAT, CDR2 FQNNGV. The CDR3 DNA sequence: TGTGCCAGCAGCCCTTATAGGGGTTTTAAAGAGACCCAGTACTTC. This translates into CASSPYRGFKETQYF.

The V call is TRBV29-1, the J call TRBJ2-3, with 15 bases lining up with TRBD2. After removal of 6 bases from V and 4 bases from J, the junction contained 14 bases not matched to a gene. The CDR3 length is 18 residues. The germline V gene encodes CDR1 SQVTM and CDR2 ANQGSEA. Here the CDR3 reads CSVKTGTSGRPSADTQYF. The DNA for the CDR3 is TGCAGCGTAAAGACAGGGACTAGCGGGAGGCCCTCGGCAGATACGCAGTATTTT.

As for this clone: A read error may account for a junction end that differs from germline. The chain is built from TRBV6-6 and TRBJ2-3; 9 bases fit TRBD2. Germline CDR1 and CDR2: MNHNY and SVGAGI (reference sequence). The CDR3 length is 16 residues. The CDR3 nucleotides are TGTGCCAGCAGTTTTAGACTAGCGGATAGCACAAATACGCAGTATTTT. Amino acids: CASSFRLADSTNTQYF.